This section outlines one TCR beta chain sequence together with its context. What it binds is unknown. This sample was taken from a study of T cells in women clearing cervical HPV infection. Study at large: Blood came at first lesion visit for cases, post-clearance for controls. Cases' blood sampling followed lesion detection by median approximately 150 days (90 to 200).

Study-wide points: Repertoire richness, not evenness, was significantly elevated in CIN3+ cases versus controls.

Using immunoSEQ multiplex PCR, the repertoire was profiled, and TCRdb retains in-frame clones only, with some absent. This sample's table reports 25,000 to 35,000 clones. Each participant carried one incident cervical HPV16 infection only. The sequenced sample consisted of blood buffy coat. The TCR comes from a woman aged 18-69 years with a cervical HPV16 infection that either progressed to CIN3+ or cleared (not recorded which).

The CDR3 bases that were read are TGTGCCAGCAGCTCCCATAGGACTAGCTTCTACGAG. Its protein product is CASSSHRTSFYE. The whole CDR3 sequence reads CASSSHRTSFYEQYF. V is TRBV7-9 and J is TRBJ2-7, with 8 bases fitting TRBD2. The read halts 3 residues ahead of the CDR3 end, with the missing end drawn from the germline J gene. In germline, CDR1 is SEHNR, CDR2 FQNEAQ (reference sequence). The CDR3 is 15 residues long. The trim removed 4 bases at V and 3 bases at J, leaving 8 bases unmatched.